Below, 17 T cell receptor beta chains from the same sample are listed, as sequenced in a study of blood T cell repertoires in COVID-19. Measured with immunoSEQ multiplex PCR; TCRdb has only the in-frame clones, and not every one. The table has 15,000 to 20,000 clones, approximately 90% seen once; the top ten hold approximately 50%. Sequenced: peripheral blood. The source is a human donor in a cohort sampled during active COVID-19.

The gene calls are TRBV19 and TRBJ1-1, with D uncertain. Germline lookup yields CDR1 LNHDA and CDR2 SQIVND (reference sequence). The CDR3 is 12 amino acids. V lost 4 bases to trimming and J lost 5 bases, with 8 bases between them. The CDR3 sequence is CASSRSGTEAFF. Here the CDR3 DNA reads TGTGCCAGTAGTAGGAGTGGTACTGAAGCTTTCTTT.

This clone occurred once. The J gene is TRBJ2-3, the V gene TRBV4-1; TRBD2 matches at 13 bases. The CDR3 has 19 amino acids. The germline CDR1 and CDR2 sequences are MGHRA and YSYEKL. V lost 3 bases, J lost 2 bases, and 11 bases stayed unmatched. CDR3 sequence reads: CASSHQTSGGAGPTDTQYF. In DNA, the CDR3 is TGCGCCAGCAGCCACCAAACTAGCGGGGGGGCGGGGCCCACAGATACGCAGTATTTT.

This clone has only one observation. The same CDR3 arises from other DNA sequences in this sample as well. V usage is TRBV15 and J usage is TRBJ2-3; perhaps TRBD1 as D (5 bases). Trimming pared 5 bases from V and 1 base from J, leaving 10 bases between. Germline-derived CDR1 and CDR2 are LNHNV and YYDKDF (reference sequence). CDR3 length: 14 residues. The CDR3 sequence is CATSGQGGTDTQYF. CDR3 nucleotides: TGTGCCACCAGCGGTCAGGGTGGCACAGATACGCAGTATTTT.

V and J are TRBV30 and TRBJ2-3, with D possibly TRBD2 on 7 matching bases. CDR1 GTSNPN and CDR2 SVGIG come from the germline V gene (reference sequence). V lost 4 bases to trimming and J lost 8 bases, with 16 bases between them. This CDR3 is built from 13 residues. As DNA, the CDR3 is TGTGCCTGGAATCTAGGGGGGGCAGTTACGCAGTATTTT. Its protein is CAWNLGGAVTQYF.

This rearrangement joins TRBV5-4 to TRBJ2-5; TRBD2 agrees at 7 bases. This CDR3 is built from 13 residues. Germline-derived CDR1 and CDR2 are SGHNT and YYREEE (reference sequence). In nucleotides, the CDR3 is TGTGCTAGCGGGTCTGCGGGCCAAGAGACCCAGTACTTC. Its translation: CASGSAGQETQYF.

The CDR3 sequence is CASSAGVNSPLHF. The CDR3 nucleotides read TGTGCCAGCAGCGCGGGAGTTAATTCACCCCTCCACTTT. The V and J genes are TRBV7-3 and TRBJ1-6; D is unclear. Trimming took off 5 bases at V and 6 bases at J, with 8 bases between the two ends. Germline loops: CDR1 SGHTA, CDR2 FQGTGA. This CDR3 is 13 amino acids long.

The V gene is TRBV7-8, the J gene TRBJ1-5; no clear D. Germline V gives CDR1 SGHVS, CDR2 FQNEAQ. Trimming pared 7 bases from V and 5 bases from J, leaving 15 bases between. The CDR3 runs to 14 residues. CDR3 protein: CASTPRQADQPQHF. The CDR3, as DNA: TGTGCCAGCACCCCCCGGCAGGCTGATCAGCCCCAGCATTTT.

The chain's CDR3 is CASSLTGSGNTIYF. CDR3 bases: TGTGCCAGCAGCCTTACAGGGTCCGGAAACACCATATATTTT. V and J are TRBV7-9 and TRBJ1-3, with D tentatively TRBD1 (6 bases). Germline V gene sequence: CDR1 SEHNR, CDR2 FQNEAQ (reference sequence). The V gene lost 5 bases and the J gene lost 4 bases, with 12 bases spanning the gap. The CDR3 loop spans 14 amino acids.

The rearrangement links TRBV4-3 to TRBJ2-3; 7 bases are a match to TRBD2. The V segment lost 1 base and the J segment 0 bases; nucleotides outside the gene matches: 7. The CDR3 has 17 amino acids. Germline V gives CDR1 LGHNA, CDR2 YSLEER. CDR3 loop: CASSQVPSGPSTDTQYF. The CDR3, as DNA: TGCGCCAGCAGCCAAGTTCCTAGCGGTCCTAGCACAGATACGCAGTATTTT.

This clone occurred a few times. The CDR3 loop is CASSYSGGGKDYGYTF. The DNA for the CDR3 is TGTGCCAGCAGTTACTCGGGCGGGGGAAAGGACTATGGCTACACCTTC. V gene TRBV6-2 or TRBV6-3 combines with J gene TRBJ1-2, with a weak D call TRBD1 (5 bases). The CDR3 has 16 amino acids. V lost 0 bases to trimming and J lost 3 bases, with 14 bases between them. In germline, CDR1 is MNHEY, CDR2 SVGEGT.

The sample holds a few counts of this clone. This rearrangement joins TRBV5-1 to TRBJ2-7; 14 positions agree with TRBD2. Trimming at V came to 3 bases and at J to 0 bases, leaving 2 bases not matched to a gene. The germline CDR1 and CDR2 sequences are SGHRS and YFSETQ. The CDR3 covers 16 residues. The CDR3 spells CASSYGTSGGSYEQYF. The CDR3 DNA follows: TGCGCCAGCAGCTATGGGACTAGCGGGGGCTCCTACGAGCAGTACTTC.

This chain joins TRBV3-1 (or the pseudogene TRBV3-2) and TRBJ2-3, with 15 bases identical to TRBD2. The trim removed 4 bases at V and 1 base at J, leaving 6 bases unmatched. Looked up from germline, CDR1 is LGHDT and CDR2 is YNNKEL (reference sequence). There are 18 residues in the CDR3. CDR3 protein: CASSRTSGGAGGTDTQYF. In nucleotides, the CDR3 is TGTGCCAGCAGCCGGACTAGCGGGGGGGCCGGAGGCACAGATACGCAGTATTTT.

The chain joins TRBV5-6 to TRBJ1-4; D possibly corresponds to TRBD1 (6 bases). CDR3 length equals 15 residues. Germline V gives CDR1 SGHDT, CDR2 YYEEEE. The V end lost 5 bases, the J end lost 4 bases, and 15 bases lay between the germline ends. The CDR3 loop reads CASRRQAFGNEKLFF. The CDR3 nucleotides are TGTGCCAGCAGGCGACAGGCCTTTGGTAATGAAAAACTGTTTTTT. The entire variable domain, with the rest obtained from reference TRBV5-6 and TRBJ1-4, is as follows: DAGVTQSPTHLIKTRGQQVTLRCSPKSGHDTVSWYQQALGQGPQFIFQYYEEEERQRGNFPDRFSGHQFPNYSSELNVNALLLGDSALYLCASRRQAFGNEKLFFGSGTQLSVL.

The rearrangement joins TRBV18 to TRBJ2-5; 7 nucleotides line up with TRBD1. J gave up 2 bases and V 0 bases, and 9 bases lay outside the gene matches. CDR1 is KGHSH, CDR2 LQKENI, per germline. The CDR3 totals 17 residues. CDR3 DNA: TGTGCCAGCTCACCACCGGCACAGGGGCATGGGCAAGAGACCCAGTACTTC. This translates into CASSPPAQGHGQETQYF.

V is TRBV5-1 and J is TRBJ2-1; tentative D call: TRBD2 (6 bases). The CDR3 is 13 residues long. Trimming stripped 4 bases from V and 9 bases from J, with 14 bases between. Looked up from germline, CDR1 is SGHRS and CDR2 is YFSETQ. The CDR3 spells CASSLDRGGEQFF. The CDR3 nucleotides are TGCGCCAGCAGCCTTGATAGGGGAGGTGAGCAGTTCTTC.

The J gene is TRBJ2-1, the V gene TRBV13; 7 bases align to TRBD1. The germline CDR1 and CDR2 sequences are PRHDT and FYEKMQ (reference sequence). CDR3 size: 16 residues. Germline trimming cut 4 bases from V and 4 bases from J; bases unmatched to any gene: 10. The CDR3 reads CASSSRDRNSYNEQFF. The DNA for the CDR3 is TGTGCCAGCAGCTCGAGGGACAGAAACTCTTACAATGAGCAGTTCTTC.

The chain joins TRBV6-5 to TRBJ2-7, with TRBD1 matching over 9 bases. Germline CDR1 and CDR2: MNHEY and SVGAGI. The CDR3 has 14 residues. Trimming removed 6 bases from V and 3 bases from J; junction bases left unmatched: 6. CDR3 residues: CASSSGQGIYEQYF. CDR3 in DNA: TGTGCCAGCAGCTCGGGACAGGGAATCTACGAGCAGTACTTC.